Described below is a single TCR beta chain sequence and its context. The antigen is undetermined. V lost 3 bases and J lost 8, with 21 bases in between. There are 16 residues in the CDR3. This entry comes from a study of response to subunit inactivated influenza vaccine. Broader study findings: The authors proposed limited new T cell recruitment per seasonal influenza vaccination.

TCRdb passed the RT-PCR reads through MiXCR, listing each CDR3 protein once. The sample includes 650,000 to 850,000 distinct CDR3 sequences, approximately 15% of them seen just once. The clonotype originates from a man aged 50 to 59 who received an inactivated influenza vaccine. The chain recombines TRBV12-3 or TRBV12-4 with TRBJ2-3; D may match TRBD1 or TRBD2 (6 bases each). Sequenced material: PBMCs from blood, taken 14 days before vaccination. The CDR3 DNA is TGTGCCAGCAGTTTTACCGGGACTCGAAGGGGGGCTACGCAGTATTTT. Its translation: CASSFTGTRRGATQYF.